This T cell receptor beta chain was identified during a study of T cell changes during pregnancy in multiple sclerosis. CDR3 length equals 14 residues. J was trimmed by 4 bases and V by 5 bases; bases with no gene match: 3. The germline V gene has CDR1 SGHAT and CDR2 FQNNGV. The method was immunoSEQ multiplex PCR; TCRdb's version includes in-frame clones alone and lacks a portion of them. The sample consists of more than 25,000 clones, roughly 87% of them appearing once. The chain is built from TRBV11-2 and TRBJ2-7, with 12 nucleotides matching TRBD2. This TCR came from a female donor with multiple sclerosis, enrolled in a pregnancy study. Sequencing used CD8+ T cells from peripheral blood mononuclear cells, obtained in the third trimester of pregnancy. This chain's CDR3 is CASSLTSGRYEQYF. The DNA of the CDR3 is TGTGCCAGCAGCCTGACTAGCGGGAGATACGAGCAGTACTTC.